This is a list of T cell receptor beta chains from one sample in a study of blood T cell repertoires in COVID-19. Here immunoSEQ multiplex PCR was the method, and the copy in TCRdb shows in-frame clones only, minus some. This sample yields roughly 180,000 clones, of which approximately 86% are seen a single time; 2.1% belongs to the top ten. The sequencing input was peripheral blood. Receptors originate from a man between 65 and 85 years old with active or convalescent COVID-19. The conserved cysteine and the conserved F or W are not part of the CDR3 here.

V gene	J gene	CDR3 protein
TRBV4-3	TRBJ1-5	ASSQATGGGQPQH
TRBV10-3	TRBJ2-7	AIKGKGDQAQTHYEQY
TRBV27	TRBJ2-5	ASSLSVKTAQY
TRBV30	TRBJ2-2	ARLGQGYTGELF
TRBV19	TRBJ2-4	ASSSGTGVMDIQY
TRBV7-6	TRBJ2-1	ASSRGGQAWDNEQF
TRBV6-4	TRBJ2-7	ARKRDSREQY
TRBV7-2	TRBJ2-2	ASRLPGLATAGELF
TRBV5-4	TRBJ2-2	ASSLTGRTSGELF
TRBV27	TRBJ1-3	ASSLLGPTSGNTIY
TRBV4-3	TRBJ2-3	ASSQNSGISTDTQY
TRBV21-1	TRBJ2-5	ASTQTSGGGTQY
TRBV30	TRBJ1-2	AWIPGAVDYGYT
TRBV19	TRBJ1-1	ASSRLEAGGTEAF
TRBV9	TRBJ2-5	ASSQTVRETQY
TRBV28	TRBJ1-2	ASTRQGRNYGYT
TRBV2	TRBJ1-5	ASSEQGGTQPQH
TRBV7-2	TRBJ2-1	ASSLAPKTSSLYNEQF
TRBV28	TRBJ2-3	ASSRLAGAKDTQY
TRBV3-1/TRBV3-2	TRBJ2-1	ASTPGRGHNEQF
TRBV27	TRBJ2-7	ASNKQQGIGEQY
TRBV28	TRBJ1-1	ASSSSTGGGTEAF
TRBV9	TRBJ1-4	ASSVTGGTNEKLF
TRBV14	TRBJ1-2	ASSQTQGYYGYT
TRBV7-8	TRBJ2-2	ASSPENTGELF
TRBV7-9	TRBJ2-3	AILDPGVSTDTQY
TRBV11-3	TRBJ1-1	ASSPGGGTEAF
TRBV6-2/TRBV6-3	TRBJ2-7	ASSYNTRRLAGAPSYEQY
TRBV30	TRBJ2-3	AWKVGAHTDTQY